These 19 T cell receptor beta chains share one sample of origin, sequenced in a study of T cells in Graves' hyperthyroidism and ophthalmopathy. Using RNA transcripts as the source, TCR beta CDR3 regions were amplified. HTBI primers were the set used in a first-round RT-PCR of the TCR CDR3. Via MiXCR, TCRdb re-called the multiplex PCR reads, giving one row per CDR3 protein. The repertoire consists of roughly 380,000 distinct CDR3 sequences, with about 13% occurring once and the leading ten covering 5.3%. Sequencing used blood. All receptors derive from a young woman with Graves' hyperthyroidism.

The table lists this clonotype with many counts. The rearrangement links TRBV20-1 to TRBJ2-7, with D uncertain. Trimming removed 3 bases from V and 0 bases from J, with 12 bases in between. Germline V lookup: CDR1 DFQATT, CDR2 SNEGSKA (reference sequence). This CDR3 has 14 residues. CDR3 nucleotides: TGCAGTGCTAGCGACCGGACGTCCTCCTACGAGCAGTACTTC. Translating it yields CSASDRTSSYEQYF.

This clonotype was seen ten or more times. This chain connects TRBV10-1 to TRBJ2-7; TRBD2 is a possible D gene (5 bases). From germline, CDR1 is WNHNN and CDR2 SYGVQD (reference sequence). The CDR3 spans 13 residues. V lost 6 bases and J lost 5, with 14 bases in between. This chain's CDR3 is CASRDGLANEQYF. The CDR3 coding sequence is TGCGCCAGCAGGGACGGCCTAGCTAACGAGCAGTACTTC.

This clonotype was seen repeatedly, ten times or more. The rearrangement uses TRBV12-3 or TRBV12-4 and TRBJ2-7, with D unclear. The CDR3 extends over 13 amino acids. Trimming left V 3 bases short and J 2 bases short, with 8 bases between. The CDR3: CASSLAVTYEQYF. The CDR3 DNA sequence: TGTGCCAGCAGTTTGGCAGTTACCTACGAGCAGTACTTC.

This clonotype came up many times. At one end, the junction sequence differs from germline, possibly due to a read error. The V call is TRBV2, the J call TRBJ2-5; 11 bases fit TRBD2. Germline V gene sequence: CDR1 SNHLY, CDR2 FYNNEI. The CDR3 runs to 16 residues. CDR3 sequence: CASRKTSGIRQETRYF. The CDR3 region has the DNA TGTGCCAGCAGGAAGACTAGCGGGATAAGGCAAGAGACCCGGTACTTC.

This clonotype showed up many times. CDR3 region: CASSGQVNNSPLHF. The DNA of the CDR3 is TGTGCCAGCAGTGGACAGGTGAATAATTCACCCCTCCACTTT. The chain links TRBV2 to TRBJ1-6; tentative D call: TRBD1 (6 bases). Germline CDR1 is SNHLY and CDR2 is FYNNEI. The ends were cut back, 4 bases at V and 5 bases at J, with 9 bases in the middle. This CDR3 is built from 14 residues.

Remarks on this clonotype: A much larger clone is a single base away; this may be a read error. The CDR3 DNA sequence: TGTGCCAGCAGCTTAGCTCGGGGAAATACGCAGTATTTT. Its protein product is CASSLARGNTQYF. The chain carries TRBV7-9 and TRBJ2-3, with D possibly being TRBD2 (5 bases). The length of the CDR3 is 13 residues. From germline, CDR1 is SEHNR and CDR2 FQNEAQ (reference sequence). The V end was cut by 0 bases, the J end by 7 bases, with 8 bases between.

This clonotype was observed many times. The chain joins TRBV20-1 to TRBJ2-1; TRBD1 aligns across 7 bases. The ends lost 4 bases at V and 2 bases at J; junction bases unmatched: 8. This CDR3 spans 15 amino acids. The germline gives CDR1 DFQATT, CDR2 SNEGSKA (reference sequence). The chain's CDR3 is CSATLLGQTYNEQFF. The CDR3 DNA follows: TGCAGTGCTACTTTATTGGGACAGACCTACAATGAGCAGTTCTTC.

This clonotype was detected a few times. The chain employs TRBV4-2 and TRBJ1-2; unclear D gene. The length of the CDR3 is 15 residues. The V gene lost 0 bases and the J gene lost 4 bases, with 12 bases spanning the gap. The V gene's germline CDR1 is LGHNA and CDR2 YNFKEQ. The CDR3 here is CASSQDGPSPYGYTF. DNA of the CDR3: TGTGCCAGCAGCCAAGATGGCCCCAGCCCCTATGGCTACACCTTC.

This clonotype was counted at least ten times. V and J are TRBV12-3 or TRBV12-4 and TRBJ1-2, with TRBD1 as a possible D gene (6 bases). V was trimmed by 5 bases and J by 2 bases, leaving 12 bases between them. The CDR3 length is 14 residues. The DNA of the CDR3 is TGTGCCAGCAGTATCTACGGACAGAACTATGGCTACACCTTC. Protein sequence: CASSIYGQNYGYTF.

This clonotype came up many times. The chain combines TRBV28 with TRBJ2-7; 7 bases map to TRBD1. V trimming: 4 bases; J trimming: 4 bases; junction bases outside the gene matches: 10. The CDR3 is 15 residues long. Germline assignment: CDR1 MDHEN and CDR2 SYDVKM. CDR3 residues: CASSSPRQGGYEQYF. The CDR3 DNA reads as TGTGCCAGCAGTTCCCCCCGACAGGGCGGGTACGAGCAGTACTTC.

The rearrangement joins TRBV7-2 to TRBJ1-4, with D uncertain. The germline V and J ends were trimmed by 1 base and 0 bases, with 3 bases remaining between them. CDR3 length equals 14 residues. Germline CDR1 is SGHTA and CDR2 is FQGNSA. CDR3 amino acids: CASSLVSTNEKLFF. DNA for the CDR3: TGTGCCAGCAGCTTAGTTTCAACTAATGAAAAACTGTTTTTT.

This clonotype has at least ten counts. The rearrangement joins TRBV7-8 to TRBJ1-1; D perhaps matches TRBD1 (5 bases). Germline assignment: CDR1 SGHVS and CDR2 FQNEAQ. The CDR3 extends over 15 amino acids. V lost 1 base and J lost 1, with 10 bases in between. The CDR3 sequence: CASSLGGHPNTEAFF. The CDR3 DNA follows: TGTGCCAGCAGCTTAGGTGGACACCCGAACACTGAAGCTTTCTTT. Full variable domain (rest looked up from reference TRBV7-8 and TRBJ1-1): GAGVSQSPRYKVAKRGQDVALRCDPISGHVSLFWYQQALGQGPEFLTYFQNEAQLDKSGLPSDRFFAERPEGSVSTLKIQRTQQEDSAVYLCASSLGGHPNTEAFFGQGTRLTVV.

CDR3 residues: CASSQDGQGGYTEAFF. The CDR3 region has the DNA TGCGCCAGCAGCCAAGATGGCCAGGGAGGATACACTGAAGCTTTCTTT. This chain connects TRBV4-1 to TRBJ1-1; TRBD1 is a possible D gene (5 bases). The CDR3 contains 16 residues. The ends were cut back, 0 bases at V and 3 bases at J, with 14 bases in the middle. Germline V CDR1 and CDR2: MGHRA, YSYEKL.

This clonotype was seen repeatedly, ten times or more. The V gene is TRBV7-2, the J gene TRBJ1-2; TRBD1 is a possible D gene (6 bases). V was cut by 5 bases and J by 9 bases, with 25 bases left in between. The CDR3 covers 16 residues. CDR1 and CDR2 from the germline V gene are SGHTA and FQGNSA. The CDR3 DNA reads TGTGCCAGCAGCCCCCGGTCGGACAGACCCACGGTGCGCTACACCTTC. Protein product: CASSPRSDRPTVRYTF.

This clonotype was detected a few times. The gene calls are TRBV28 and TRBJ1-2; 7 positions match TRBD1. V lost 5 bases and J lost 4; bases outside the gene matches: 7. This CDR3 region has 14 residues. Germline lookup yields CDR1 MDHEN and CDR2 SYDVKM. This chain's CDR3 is CASSTAGQIYGYTF. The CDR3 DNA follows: TGTGCCAGCAGTACCGCGGGACAGATCTATGGCTACACCTTC.

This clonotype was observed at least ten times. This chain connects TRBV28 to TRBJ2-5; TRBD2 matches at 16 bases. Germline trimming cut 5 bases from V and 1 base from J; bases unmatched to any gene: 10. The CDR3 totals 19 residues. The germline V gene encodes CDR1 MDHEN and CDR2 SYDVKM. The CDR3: CASSGTGTSGRGSQETQYF. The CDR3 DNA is TGTGCCAGCAGTGGGACAGGGACTAGCGGGAGGGGATCCCAAGAGACCCAGTACTTC. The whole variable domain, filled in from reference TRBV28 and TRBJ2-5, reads DVKVTQSSRYLVKRTGEKVFLECVQDMDHENMFWYRQDPGLGLRLIYFSYDVKMKEKGDIPEGYSVSREKKERFSLILESASTNQTSMYLCASSGTGTSGRGSQETQYFGPGTRLLVL.

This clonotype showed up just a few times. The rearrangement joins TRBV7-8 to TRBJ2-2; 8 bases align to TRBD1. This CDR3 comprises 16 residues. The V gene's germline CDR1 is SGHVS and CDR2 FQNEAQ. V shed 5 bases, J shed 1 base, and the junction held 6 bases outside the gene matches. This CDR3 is CASSATGARNTGELFF. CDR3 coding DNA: TGTGCCAGCAGCGCGACAGGGGCTAGGAACACCGGGGAGCTGTTTTTT.

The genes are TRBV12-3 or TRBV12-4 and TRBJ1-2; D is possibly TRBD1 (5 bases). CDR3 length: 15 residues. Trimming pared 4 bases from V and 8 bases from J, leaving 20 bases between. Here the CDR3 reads CASSSGTQGAGGYTF. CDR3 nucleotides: TGTGCCAGCAGTTCGGGGACGCAAGGGGCGGGAGGCTACACCTTC.

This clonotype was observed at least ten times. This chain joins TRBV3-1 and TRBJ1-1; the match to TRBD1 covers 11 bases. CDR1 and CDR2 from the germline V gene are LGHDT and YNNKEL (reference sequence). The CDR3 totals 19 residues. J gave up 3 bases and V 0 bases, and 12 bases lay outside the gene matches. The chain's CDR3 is CASSQDVRDRGIRDTEAFF. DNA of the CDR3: TGTGCCAGCAGCCAAGATGTCCGGGACAGGGGGATTAGGGACACTGAAGCTTTCTTT.